The 32 T cell receptor beta chains presented below share a single source sample, sequenced in a study of T-cell reconstitution after alpha-beta-depleted transplantation in children (dated by TCRdb to the mid-2010s). Libraries were made using PCR. Sequencing was performed on an Illumina HiSeq 2500. Molecular barcoding was employed in the preparation of TCR libraries, with unique molecular identifiers being used to normalize TCRbeta repertoire quantification. Clones were called with MiXCR by TCRdb after fastp trimmed the public reads at Q25, and only in-frame beta chains were retained. Identical CDR3 proteins give one entry, which carries the most common genes and DNA. Within this sample are roughly 500,000 distinct CDR3 sequences, with roughly an eighth of them counted one time only. The biggest ten clones account for approximately 5.4% of the sample. This material consisted of PBMCs from the stem cell graft donor, taken from the stem cell graft. These receptors were taken from a human donor who donated a stem cell graft to a child with combined immunodeficiency.

The rearrangement links TRBV11-2 to TRBJ2-7, with 9 bases identical to TRBD2. The germline CDR1 and CDR2 sequences are SGHAT and FQNNGV. Trimming removed 0 bases from V and 6 bases from J; junction bases left unmatched: 12. There are 17 residues in the CDR3. The CDR3 DNA reads TGTGCCAGCAGCTTAGATCAGGGTGCGGGGGGGCATGGCGAGCAGTACTTC. Translating gives CASSLDQGAGGHGEQYF.

This chain uses TRBV12-3 or TRBV12-4 with TRBJ1-3, with a weak D call TRBD1 (6 bases). CDR3 length: 14 amino acids. The germline V and J ends were trimmed by 3 bases and 5 bases, with 11 bases remaining between them. CDR3 protein: CASSLGDTRNTIYF. As DNA, the CDR3 is TGTGCCAGCAGTTTGGGGGACACTCGAAACACCATATATTTT.

This clonotype was recorded a few times. The chain combines TRBV20-1 with TRBJ2-1, with D uncertain. The V gene's germline CDR1 is DFQATT and CDR2 SNEGSKA (reference sequence). Trimming took off 5 bases at V and 4 bases at J, with 9 bases between the two ends. The CDR3 is made up of 12 amino acids. The CDR3 loop reads CSALAQYNEQFF. The CDR3 DNA reads as TGCAGTGCTTTAGCACAATACAATGAGCAGTTCTTC.

This clonotype was picked up many times. The V call is TRBV4-3, the J call TRBJ2-2, with a tentative D call TRBD1 (6 bases). Trimming cost V 3 bases and J 5 bases, with 7 bases left between them. CDR3 length: 13 amino acids. CDR1 is LGHNA and CDR2 is YSLEER in the germline V gene. CDR3 nucleotides: TGCGCCAGCAGCCACACAGGGACCGGGGAGCTGTTTTTT. Translation: CASSHTGTGELFF.

The table lists this clonotype with a few counts. V is TRBV29-1 and J is TRBJ2-1, with D perhaps matching TRBD1 (6 bases). The CDR3 runs 12 residues. CDR1 and CDR2 from the germline V gene are SQVTM and ANQGSEA. V was clipped by 8 bases and J by 9 bases, with 17 bases between them. The CDR3 DNA reads TGCAGCCCCTCAGGGGCTAGAGGTGAGCAGTTCTTC. Protein product: CSPSGARGEQFF.

The chain joins TRBV20-1 to TRBJ2-7; D is unclear. Trimming removed 6 bases from V and 4 bases from J, with 7 bases in between. CDR1 DFQATT and CDR2 SNEGSKA come from the germline V gene (reference sequence). The length of the CDR3 is 10 residues. In DNA, the CDR3 is TGCAGTGCCCTACTTTACGAGCAGTACTTC. It translates to CSALLYEQYF.

In this sample, this clonotype turned up many times. The chain couples TRBV12-3 or TRBV12-4 to TRBJ1-4, with no clear D. The CDR3 totals 11 residues. Trimming took 5 bases from V and 6 from J, leaving 4 bases between them. This CDR3 reads CASSTYEKLFF. In DNA form, the CDR3 reads TGTGCCAGCAGTACTTATGAAAAACTGTTTTTT.

In this sample, this clonotype turned up many times. J is TRBJ2-3 and V is TRBV7-8; no firm D call. Germline V gives CDR1 SGHVS, CDR2 FQNEAQ. The V end was cut by 4 bases, the J end by 1 base, with 9 bases between. The CDR3 is 14 amino acids. The CDR3 coding sequence is TGTGCCAGCAGCTCTAACTGGGGCACAGATACGCAGTATTTT. Translating gives CASSSNWGTDTQYF.

There are many counts of this clonotype. V is TRBV11-2 and J is TRBJ2-5; D is unresolved. V dropped 0 bases and J dropped 9 bases, with 14 bases sitting between them. This CDR3 spans 14 amino acids. Germline CDR1 SGHAT, CDR2 FQNNGV. The CDR3 sequence: CASSLDPPAWAQYF. The DNA of the CDR3 is TGTGCCAGCAGCTTAGATCCTCCAGCTTGGGCCCAGTACTTC.

This clonotype came up many times. This chain uses TRBV9 with TRBJ2-2; D remains unclear. CDR3 length: 18 residues. Per germline, CDR1 SGDLS and CDR2 YYNGEE. V lost 4 bases, J lost 1 base, and 20 bases lay in between. The DNA for the CDR3 is TGTGCCAGCAGCCCCTTCGACGCTTCCACTAAGAACACCGGGGAGCTGTTTTTT. As protein: CASSPFDASTKNTGELFF.

The genes are TRBV18 and TRBJ1-2, with D possibly matching TRBD1 (5 bases). Germline values: CDR1 KGHSH, CDR2 LQKENI. Trimming took 3 bases from V and 4 from J, leaving 12 bases between them. This CDR3 is built from 14 residues. The CDR3 DNA is TGTGCCAGCTCACCTCAGGGTATCGCCTATGGCTACACCTTC. Amino acid sequence: CASSPQGIAYGYTF.

This clonotype was observed at least ten times. The CDR3 protein is CASKSSRGTGELFF. The CDR3, as DNA: TGTGCCAGCAAGTCATCGAGGGGCACCGGGGAGCTGTTTTTT. The chain joins TRBV6-5 to TRBJ2-2; either TRBD1 or TRBD2 may supply D (5 bases each). Trimming stripped 7 bases from V and 4 bases from J, with 13 bases between. This CDR3 comprises 14 residues. Germline values: CDR1 MNHEY, CDR2 SVGAGI.

This clonotype has more than one count but fewer than ten. The CDR3 DNA sequence: TGTGCCAGCAGCTTAGTCGGTAGGGGACATCCAGATACGCAGTATTTT. Translation: CASSLVGRGHPDTQYF. This chain links TRBV7-9 with TRBJ2-3; TRBD1 might be the D (6 bases). The CDR3 sequence is 16 residues long. V dropped 1 base and J dropped 4 bases, with 15 bases sitting between them. CDR1 and CDR2 from the germline V gene are SEHNR and FQNEAQ (reference sequence).

In its sample, this clonotype was seen many times. This sequence joins TRBV12-3 or TRBV12-4 and TRBJ1-1; maybe TRBD1 (5 bases). The CDR3 is 14 residues long. Deletions cut 4 bases from V and 5 bases from J, with 14 bases between. The chain's CDR3 is CASSSRSGGTEAFF. The CDR3 DNA reads as TGTGCCAGCAGTTCGAGGTCCGGGGGGACTGAAGCTTTCTTT.

The chain uses TRBV6-1 and TRBJ1-2; maybe TRBD1 (6 bases). The CDR3 length is 14 residues. V was shortened by 5 bases and J by 1 base, with 11 bases between the two germline ends. Germline loops: CDR1 MNHNS, CDR2 SASEGT. The CDR3 coding sequence is TGTGCCAGCAGTAGGAGAGGGGGTAACTATGGCTACACCTTC. Protein product: CASSRRGGNYGYTF.

This clonotype came up many times. The rearrangement links TRBV20-1 to TRBJ2-1; 7 positions agree with TRBD1. Looked up from germline, CDR1 is DFQATT and CDR2 is SNEGSKA (reference sequence). The CDR3 has 14 amino acids. V shed 5 bases, J shed 0 bases, and the junction held 4 bases outside the gene matches. CDR3 amino acids: CSASTGDSYNEQFF. The CDR3, as DNA: TGCAGTGCTTCCACAGGGGACTCCTACAATGAGCAGTTCTTC.

In its sample, this clonotype was seen a few times. This sequence joins TRBV6-5 and TRBJ1-5, with D perhaps matching TRBD1 (6 bases). Germline V gene data show CDR1 as MNHEY and CDR2 as SVGAGI. V lost 5 bases and J lost 1, with 15 bases in between. The CDR3 loop spans 16 amino acids. CDR3 nucleotide sequence: TGTGCCAGCAGTAAACCACCAGGGGTGAGCAATCAGCCCCAGCATTTT. This gives the protein CASSKPPGVSNQPQHF.

The chain employs TRBV29-1 and TRBJ2-7; 8 nucleotides agree with TRBD1. The germline CDR1 and CDR2 sequences are SQVTM and ANQGSEA. Trimming at V came to 4 bases and at J to 3 bases, leaving 8 bases not matched to a gene. CDR3 length: 14 residues. The CDR3, as DNA: TGCAGCGTTGCATCCGTCGACAGGGGCTACGAGCAGTACTTC. It encodes CSVASVDRGYEQYF.

The sample holds many counts of this clonotype. The genes are TRBV9 and TRBJ2-3; D is perhaps TRBD1 or TRBD2 (5 bases each). V lost 3 bases and J 0 bases, leaving 8 bases between the germline ends. Germline values: CDR1 SGDLS, CDR2 YYNGEE. The CDR3 is made up of 14 amino acids. The CDR3: CASSGDGSTDTQYF. The CDR3 DNA reads TGTGCCAGCAGCGGGGACGGAAGCACAGATACGCAGTATTTT.

This clonotype turned up a few times. The chain joins TRBV12-3 or TRBV12-4 to TRBJ2-3, with D tentatively TRBD2 (5 bases). The V end was cut by 6 bases, the J end by 3 bases, with 16 bases between. CDR3 size: 15 residues. CDR3: CASSETRTRTDTQYF. CDR3 nucleotides: TGTGCCAGCAGCGAAACTAGAACACGGACAGATACGCAGTATTTT.

This chain connects TRBV4-3 to TRBJ2-3, with 7 bases that match TRBD2. Unmatched junction bases numbered 6, after V lost 1 base and J lost 2 bases. Germline loops: CDR1 LGHNA, CDR2 YSLEER. CDR3 length: 16 amino acids. The CDR3 nucleotides read TGCGCCAGCAGCCAAGCAGGCGGGAGTGTCACAGATACGCAGTATTTT. As protein: CASSQAGGSVTDTQYF.

This chain joins TRBV5-1 and TRBJ1-4; D gene uncertain. The CDR3 has 15 residues. The V gene lost 0 bases and the J gene lost 0 bases, with 6 bases spanning the gap. CDR1 SGHRS and CDR2 YFSETQ come from the germline V gene. CDR3 region: CASSLGPATNEKLFF. Here the CDR3 DNA reads TGCGCCAGCAGCTTGGGTCCTGCAACTAATGAAAAACTGTTTTTT.

The chain joins TRBV12-5 to TRBJ2-6, with 9 bases that match TRBD1. CDR1 and CDR2 (germline): LGHNT, FRNRAP. The V and J ends lost 2 bases and 0 bases, in that order; junction bases with no gene match: 2. CDR3 size: 17 residues. CDR3 coding DNA: TGTGCTAGTGGTTTGCGGGGACAGGGCTCTGGGGCCAACGTCCTGACTTTC. As protein: CASGLRGQGSGANVLTF.

This clonotype showed up just a few times. The chain couples TRBV30 to TRBJ1-2; 7 nucleotides match TRBD1. Trimming cost V 0 bases and J 5 bases; bases outside gene matches: 6. The germline gives CDR1 GTSNPN, CDR2 SVGIG (reference sequence). This CDR3 is 14 amino acids long. CDR3: CAWSVQGQLYGYTF. The DNA of the CDR3 is TGTGCCTGGAGTGTACAGGGACAGCTTTATGGCTACACCTTC.

This clonotype has a count of ten or more. The chain links TRBV5-8 to TRBJ2-1; 8 bases fit TRBD1. The CDR3 sequence is 14 residues long. V shed 3 bases and J 6 bases; nucleotides not matched to a gene: 5. The germline gives CDR1 SGHTS, CDR2 YDEGEE. The CDR3 coding sequence is TGTGCCAGCAGCTACCTGACAGGGGTCAATGAGCAGTTCTTC. Translation gives CASSYLTGVNEQFF.

In this sample, this clonotype turned up a few times. The chain's CDR3 is CASSAQLGQGTNEQFF. CDR3 coding DNA: TGTGCCAGCAGCGCCCAACTGGGACAGGGGACCAATGAGCAGTTCTTC. The V and J genes are TRBV7-9 and TRBJ2-1; 10 bases fit TRBD1. Germline V lookup: CDR1 SEHNR, CDR2 FQNEAQ (reference sequence). This CDR3 is 16 amino acids long. V dropped 5 bases and J dropped 6; count of bases not matched to a gene: 10.

This clonotype was seen more than once but under ten times. The V call is TRBV7-2, the J call TRBJ2-7; no clear D gene. V lost 1 base and J 5 bases, leaving 12 bases between the germline ends. The germline CDR1 and CDR2 sequences are SGHTA and FQGNSA. The CDR3 has 14 residues. The chain's CDR3 is CASSLVGRSNEQYF. The CDR3 DNA reads TGTGCCAGCAGCTTAGTAGGGCGGAGCAACGAGCAGTACTTC.

This chain connects TRBV18 to TRBJ2-6, with D perhaps given as TRBD1 or TRBD2 (5 bases each). This CDR3 is built from 17 residues. Trimming stripped 2 bases from V and 0 bases from J, with 11 bases between. The germline CDR1 and CDR2 sequences are KGHSH and LQKENI. CDR3 region: CASSPTRGPSGANVLTF. The DNA of the CDR3 is TGTGCCAGCTCACCAACCCGGGGCCCCTCTGGGGCCAACGTCCTGACTTTC.

The V gene is TRBV7-9, the J gene TRBJ2-1, with TRBD2 matching 7 bases. The V and J ends lost 5 bases and 6 bases, in that order; junction bases with no gene match: 16. The CDR3 is 17 amino acids. Per the germline V gene, CDR1 is SEHNR and CDR2 is FQNEAQ (reference sequence). CDR3 protein: CASSNRGRMGFSNEQFF. DNA for the CDR3: TGTGCCAGCAGCAACCGCGGGAGAATGGGCTTTAGCAATGAGCAGTTCTTC.

CDR3 DNA: TGTGCCAGCAGCCCATTCGGGGTATTGGGCTACGAGCAGTACTTC. Its protein product is CASSPFGVLGYEQYF. V is TRBV27 and J is TRBJ2-7; D may be TRBD2 (5 bases). The CDR3 length is 15 residues. The germline V gene has CDR1 MNHEY and CDR2 SMNVEV (reference sequence). Deletions cut 6 bases from V and 3 bases from J, with 18 bases between.

This clonotype was observed once. The chain combines TRBV11-2 with TRBJ2-3; a weak D match, TRBD2 (6 bases). The V end was cut by 4 bases, the J end by 6 bases, with 26 bases between. Germline V gene lookup returns CDR1 SGHAT and CDR2 FQNNGV. The CDR3 length is 18 residues. The CDR3 DNA reads as TGTGCCAGCAGCTCCCCCGCGGCCGGGACTCTTAGCTTGGATACGCAGTATTTT. Translating it yields CASSSPAAGTLSLDTQYF.

This clonotype was recorded a few times. This chain connects TRBV12-3 or TRBV12-4 to TRBJ2-7; 9 nucleotides agree with TRBD2. This CDR3 contains 14 residues. Trimming cost V 5 bases and J 2 bases; bases outside gene matches: 4. Here the CDR3 reads CASSPSGDPYEQYF. DNA of the CDR3: TGTGCCAGCAGTCCTAGCGGGGACCCCTACGAGCAGTACTTC.